This T cell receptor beta chain was identified during a study of T cells in women clearing cervical HPV infection. Germline CDR1 and CDR2: LNHDA and SQIVND (reference sequence). With 6 bases clipped from V and 6 bases from J, the junction kept 9 bases outside the gene matches. The CDR3 length is 15 residues. TCRdb keeps only in-frame clones here, not all; method: immunoSEQ multiplex PCR. This sample's clone table lists 19,000 or so clones. Points on this clone: The read ends 3 residues before the CDR3 terminus; that terminus is restored from the germline J gene.

The chain is built from TRBV19 and TRBJ1-5; TRBD1 aligns across 9 bases. This clonotype was obtained from a woman between 18 and 69 years old with a cervical HPV16 infection that either progressed to CIN3+ or cleared (not recorded which). The sequencing sample was made of blood buffy coat. CDR3 sequence: CASRKTGTGSQPQHF. The sequenced part of the CDR3 DNA is TGTGCCAGTAGAAAAACCGGGACAGGGAGTCAGCCC. Drawing the rest from reference TRBV19 and TRBJ1-5, the complete variable domain is DGGITQSPKYLFRKEGQNVTLSCEQNLNHDAMYWYRQDPGQGLRLIYYSQIVNDFQKGDIAEGYSVSREKKESFPLTVTSAQKNPTAFYLCASRKTGTGSQPQHFGDGTRLSIL.